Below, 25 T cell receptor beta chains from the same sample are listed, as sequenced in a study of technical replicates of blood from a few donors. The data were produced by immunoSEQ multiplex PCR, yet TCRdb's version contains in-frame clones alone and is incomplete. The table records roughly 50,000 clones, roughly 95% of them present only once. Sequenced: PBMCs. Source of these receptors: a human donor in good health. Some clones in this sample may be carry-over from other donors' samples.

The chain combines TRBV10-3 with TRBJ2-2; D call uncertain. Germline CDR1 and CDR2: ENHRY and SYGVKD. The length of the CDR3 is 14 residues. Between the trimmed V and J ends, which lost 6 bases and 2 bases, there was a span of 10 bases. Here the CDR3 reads CAISPIHNTGELFF. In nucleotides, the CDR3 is TGTGCCATCAGCCCCATACACAACACCGGGGAGCTGTTTTTT.

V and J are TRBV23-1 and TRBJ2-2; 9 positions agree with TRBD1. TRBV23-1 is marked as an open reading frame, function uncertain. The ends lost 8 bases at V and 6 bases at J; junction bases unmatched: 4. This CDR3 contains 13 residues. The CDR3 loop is CASSDRGAGELFF. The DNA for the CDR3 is TGCGCCAGCTCGGACAGGGGAGCCGGGGAGCTGTTTTTT.

CDR3 amino acids: CASSVGASEQFF. CDR3 nucleotides: TGTGCCAGCAGCGTGGGGGCCAGTGAGCAGTTCTTC. V and J are TRBV9 and TRBJ2-1; D possibly corresponds to TRBD1 (6 bases). V gave up 2 bases and J gave up 9 bases, with 9 bases separating them. Germline loops: CDR1 SGDLS, CDR2 YYNGEE. This CDR3 has 12 residues.

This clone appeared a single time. Written as DNA, the CDR3 is TGCGCCAGCAGCCAAGATCTTACAGGGGGCTACGAGCAGTACTTC. Encoded protein: CASSQDLTGGYEQYF. V is TRBV4-3 and J is TRBJ2-7, with 8 positions matching TRBD1. CDR3 length: 15 residues. Per germline, CDR1 LGHNA and CDR2 YSLEER. With V trimmed by 0 bases and J by 3 bases, 4 bases remained unmatched.

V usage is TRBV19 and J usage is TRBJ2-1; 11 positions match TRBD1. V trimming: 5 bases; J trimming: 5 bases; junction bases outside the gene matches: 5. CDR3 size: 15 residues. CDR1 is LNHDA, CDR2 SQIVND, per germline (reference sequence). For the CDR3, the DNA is TGTGCCAGTAGTTCGGACAGGGGGCCCAACAATGAGCAGTTCTTC. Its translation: CASSSDRGPNNEQFF.

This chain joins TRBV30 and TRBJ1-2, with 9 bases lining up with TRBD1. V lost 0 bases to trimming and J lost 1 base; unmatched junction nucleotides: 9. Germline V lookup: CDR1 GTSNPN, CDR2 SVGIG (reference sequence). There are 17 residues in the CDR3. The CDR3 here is CAWSVRDRDLVNYGYTF. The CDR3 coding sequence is TGTGCCTGGAGTGTACGGGACAGGGATTTGGTTAACTATGGCTACACCTTC. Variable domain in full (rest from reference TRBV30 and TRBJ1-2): SQTIHQWPATLVQPVGSPLSLECTVEGTSNPNLYWYRQAAGRGLQLLFYSVGIGQISSEVPQNLSASRPQDRQFILSSKKLLLSDSGFYLCAWSVRDRDLVNYGYTFGSGTRLTVV.

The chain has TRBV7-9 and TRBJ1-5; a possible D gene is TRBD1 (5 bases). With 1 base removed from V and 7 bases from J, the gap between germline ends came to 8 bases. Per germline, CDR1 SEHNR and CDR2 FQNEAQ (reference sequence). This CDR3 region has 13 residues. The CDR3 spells CASSLEGRQPQHF. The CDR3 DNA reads TGTGCCAGCAGCTTAGAGGGGCGGCAGCCCCAGCATTTT.

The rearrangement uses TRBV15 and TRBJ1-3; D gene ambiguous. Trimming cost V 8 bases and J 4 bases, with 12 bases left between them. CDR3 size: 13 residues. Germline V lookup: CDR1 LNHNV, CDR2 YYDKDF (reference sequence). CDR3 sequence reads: CATGIGQGNTIYF. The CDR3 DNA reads TGTGCCACCGGTATTGGGCAAGGAAACACCATATATTTT.

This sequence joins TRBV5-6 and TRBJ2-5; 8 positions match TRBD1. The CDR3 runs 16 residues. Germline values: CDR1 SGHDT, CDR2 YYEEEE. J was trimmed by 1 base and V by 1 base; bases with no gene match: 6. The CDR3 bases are TGTGCCAGCAGCTTGTGGACAGGGAATCGCCAAGAGACCCAGTACTTC. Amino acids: CASSLWTGNRQETQYF.

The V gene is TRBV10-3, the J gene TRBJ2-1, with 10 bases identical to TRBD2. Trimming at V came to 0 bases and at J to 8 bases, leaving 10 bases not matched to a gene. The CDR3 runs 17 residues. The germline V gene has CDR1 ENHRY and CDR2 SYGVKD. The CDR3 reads CAISESIASGSNDEQFF. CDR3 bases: TGTGCCATCAGTGAGTCTATTGCTAGCGGGAGTAATGATGAGCAGTTCTTC.

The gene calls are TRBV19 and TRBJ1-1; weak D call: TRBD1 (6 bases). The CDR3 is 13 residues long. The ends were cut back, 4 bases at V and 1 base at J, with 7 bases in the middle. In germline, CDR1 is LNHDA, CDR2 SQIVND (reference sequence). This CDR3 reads CASSRQANTEAFF. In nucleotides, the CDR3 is TGTGCCAGTAGTAGACAGGCGAACACTGAAGCTTTCTTT.

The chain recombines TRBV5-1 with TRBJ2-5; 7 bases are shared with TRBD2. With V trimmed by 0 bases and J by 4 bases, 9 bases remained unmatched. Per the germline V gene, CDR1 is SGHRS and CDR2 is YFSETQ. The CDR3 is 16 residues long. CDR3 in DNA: TGCGCCAGCAGCTTGGCGTCTAGCGGTTTGAGAGAGACCCAGTACTTC. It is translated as CASSLASSGLRETQYF.

CDR3 coding DNA: TGTGCCATCAGTGAAGGAAACAGCTTGATCAATGAGCAGTTCTTC. Translated, it gives CAISEGNSLINEQFF. The chain uses TRBV10-3 and TRBJ2-1; D remains unclear. Germline-derived CDR1 and CDR2 are ENHRY and SYGVKD. This CDR3 spans 15 amino acids. Trimming stripped 3 bases from V and 6 bases from J, with 15 bases between.

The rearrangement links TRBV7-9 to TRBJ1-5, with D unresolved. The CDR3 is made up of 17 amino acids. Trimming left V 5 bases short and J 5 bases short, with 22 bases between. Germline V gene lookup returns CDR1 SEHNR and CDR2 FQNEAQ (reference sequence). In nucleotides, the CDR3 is TGTGCCAGCAGCGCAGAGACGGGAGACGGCCGGGATCAGCCCCAGCATTTT. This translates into CASSAETGDGRDQPQHF.

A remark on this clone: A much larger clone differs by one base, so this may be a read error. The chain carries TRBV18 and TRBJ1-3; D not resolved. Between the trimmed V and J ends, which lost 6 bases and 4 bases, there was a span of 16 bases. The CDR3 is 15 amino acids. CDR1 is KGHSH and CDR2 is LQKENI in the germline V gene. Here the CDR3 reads CASSSKKSGGNTIYF. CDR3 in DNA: TGTGCCAGCTCGTCCAAGAAATCGGGAGGAAACACCATATATTTT.

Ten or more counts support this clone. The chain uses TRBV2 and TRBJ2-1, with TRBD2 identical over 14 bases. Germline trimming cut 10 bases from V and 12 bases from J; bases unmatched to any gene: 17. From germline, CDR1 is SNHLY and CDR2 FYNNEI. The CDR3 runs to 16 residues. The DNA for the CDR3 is TGTGCCACGGTTAAGACCGGGACTAGCGGGAGCCTAGGGCAGTTCTTC. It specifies CATVKTGTSGSLGQFF.

CDR3 sequence (DNA): TGTGCCAGCAGTCCGGACAGAATCAATTCACCCCTCCACTTT. The encoded protein is CASSPDRINSPLHF. The rearrangement joins TRBV6-5 to TRBJ1-6; D possibly corresponds to TRBD1 (6 bases). The CDR3 runs 14 residues. Germline V gives CDR1 MNHEY, CDR2 SVGAGI. The ends were cut back, 5 bases at V and 7 bases at J, with 12 bases in the middle.

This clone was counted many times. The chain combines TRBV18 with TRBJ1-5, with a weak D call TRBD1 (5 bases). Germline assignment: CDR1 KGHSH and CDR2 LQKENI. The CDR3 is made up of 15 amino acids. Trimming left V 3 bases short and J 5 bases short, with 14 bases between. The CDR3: CASSPPGGVDQPQHF. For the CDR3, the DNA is TGTGCCAGCTCACCCCCAGGAGGGGTAGATCAGCCCCAGCATTTT.

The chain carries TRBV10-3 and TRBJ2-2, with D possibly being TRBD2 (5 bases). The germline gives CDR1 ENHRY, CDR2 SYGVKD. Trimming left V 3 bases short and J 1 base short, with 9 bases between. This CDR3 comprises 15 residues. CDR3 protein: CAISEERLNTGELFF. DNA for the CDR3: TGTGCCATCAGTGAAGAGCGGCTGAACACCGGGGAGCTGTTTTTT.

The CDR3 nucleotides are TGTGCTAGTGGTCTCCATCCGACAGGGGTTCCCTATAATTCACCCCTCCACTTT. Translation: CASGLHPTGVPYNSPLHF. This chain connects TRBV12-5 to TRBJ1-6; 8 positions match TRBD1. Germline V lookup: CDR1 LGHNT, CDR2 FRNRAP. V shed 5 bases and J 2 bases; nucleotides not matched to a gene: 11. The CDR3 length is 18 residues.

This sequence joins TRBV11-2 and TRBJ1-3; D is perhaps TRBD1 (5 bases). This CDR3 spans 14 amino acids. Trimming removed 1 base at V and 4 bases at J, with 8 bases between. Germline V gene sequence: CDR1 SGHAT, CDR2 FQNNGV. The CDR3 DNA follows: TGTGCCAGCAGCTTAGGTGGGGCCGGAAACACCATATATTTT. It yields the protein CASSLGGAGNTIYF.

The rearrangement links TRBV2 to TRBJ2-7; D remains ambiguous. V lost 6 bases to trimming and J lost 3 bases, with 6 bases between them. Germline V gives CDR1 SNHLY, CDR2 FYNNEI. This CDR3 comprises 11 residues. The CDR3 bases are TGTGCCAGCAGACAATACTACGAGCAGTACTTC. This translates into CASRQYYEQYF.

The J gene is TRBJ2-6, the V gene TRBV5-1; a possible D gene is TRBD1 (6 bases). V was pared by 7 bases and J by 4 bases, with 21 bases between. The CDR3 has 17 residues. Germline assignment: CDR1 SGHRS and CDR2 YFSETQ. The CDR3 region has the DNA TGCGCCAGCCTACCAGGGGTATACCTTTCCGGGGCCAACGTCCTGACTTTC. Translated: CASLPGVYLSGANVLTF.

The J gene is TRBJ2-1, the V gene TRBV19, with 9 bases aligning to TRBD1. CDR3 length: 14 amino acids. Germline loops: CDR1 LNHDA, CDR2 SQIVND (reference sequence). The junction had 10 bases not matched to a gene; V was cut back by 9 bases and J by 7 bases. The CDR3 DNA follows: TGTGCCAGCCAAGGACAGGGGAATTTTAATGAGCAGTTCTTC. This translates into CASQGQGNFNEQFF. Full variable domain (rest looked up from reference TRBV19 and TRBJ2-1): DGGITQSPKYLFRKEGQNVTLSCEQNLNHDAMYWYRQDPGQGLRLIYYSQIVNDFQKGDIAEGYSVSREKKESFPLTVTSAQKNPTAFYLCASQGQGNFNEQFFGPGTRLTVL.

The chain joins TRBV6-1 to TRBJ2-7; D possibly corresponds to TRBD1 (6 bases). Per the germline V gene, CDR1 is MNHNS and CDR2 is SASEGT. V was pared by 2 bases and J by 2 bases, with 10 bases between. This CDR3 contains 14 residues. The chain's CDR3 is CASSETGSPYEQYF. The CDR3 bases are TGTGCCAGCAGTGAAACAGGGTCCCCCTACGAGCAGTACTTC.